This TCR beta chain was retrieved from a study of OX40 agonist ivuxolimab in advanced cancers. On the study more broadly: Patient treatment consisted of intravenous ivuxolimab administration every 2 weeks at 0.01 to 10 mg/kg. Each dose-escalation patient presented with hepatocellular carcinoma, melanoma, renal cell or head and neck cancer.

Points on this clone: Its antigen is unknown.

Whole-study results and caveats: Low normalized clonal expansion also occurred in some nonresponding patients. Partial responders treated at 0.1-3.0 mg/kg exhibited clonal expansion among the lowest measured.

The CDR3 loop spans 14 amino acids. After removal of 5 bases from V and 7 bases from J, the junction contained 5 bases not matched to a gene. Germline values: CDR1 KGHSH, CDR2 LQKENI. Sequenced by immunoSEQ multiplex PCR; TCRdb stores in-frame clones only, minus some. The sample lists more than 50,000 clones, around 85% seen once, with more than 3% in the top ten. The origin of this receptor is an adult with an advanced solid tumor such as melanoma, head and neck, liver or kidney cancer. The chain recombines TRBV18 with TRBJ2-2; 9 bases fit TRBD1. The material sequenced was CD4+ or CD8+ T cells sorted from blood, taken in a trial of the OX40 agonist ivuxolimab. The CDR3 loop is CASSSGQGLGELFF. CDR3 DNA: TGTGCCAGCTCATCGGGACAGGGACTCGGGGAGCTGTTTTTT.